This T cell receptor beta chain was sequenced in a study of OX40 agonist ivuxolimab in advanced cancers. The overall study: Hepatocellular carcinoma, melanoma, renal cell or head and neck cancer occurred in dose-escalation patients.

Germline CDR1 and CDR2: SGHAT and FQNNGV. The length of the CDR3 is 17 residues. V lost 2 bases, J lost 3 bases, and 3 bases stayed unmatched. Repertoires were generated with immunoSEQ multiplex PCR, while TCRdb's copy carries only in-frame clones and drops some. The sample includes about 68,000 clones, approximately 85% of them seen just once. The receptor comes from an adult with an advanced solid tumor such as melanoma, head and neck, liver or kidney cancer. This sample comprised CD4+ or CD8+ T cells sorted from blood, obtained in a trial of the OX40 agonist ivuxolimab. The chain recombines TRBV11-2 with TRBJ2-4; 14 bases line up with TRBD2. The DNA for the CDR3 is TGTGCCAGCAGCTTAAGCGGACTAGCGGGGGGCAAAAACATTCAGTACTTC. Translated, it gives CASSLSGLAGGKNIQYF.